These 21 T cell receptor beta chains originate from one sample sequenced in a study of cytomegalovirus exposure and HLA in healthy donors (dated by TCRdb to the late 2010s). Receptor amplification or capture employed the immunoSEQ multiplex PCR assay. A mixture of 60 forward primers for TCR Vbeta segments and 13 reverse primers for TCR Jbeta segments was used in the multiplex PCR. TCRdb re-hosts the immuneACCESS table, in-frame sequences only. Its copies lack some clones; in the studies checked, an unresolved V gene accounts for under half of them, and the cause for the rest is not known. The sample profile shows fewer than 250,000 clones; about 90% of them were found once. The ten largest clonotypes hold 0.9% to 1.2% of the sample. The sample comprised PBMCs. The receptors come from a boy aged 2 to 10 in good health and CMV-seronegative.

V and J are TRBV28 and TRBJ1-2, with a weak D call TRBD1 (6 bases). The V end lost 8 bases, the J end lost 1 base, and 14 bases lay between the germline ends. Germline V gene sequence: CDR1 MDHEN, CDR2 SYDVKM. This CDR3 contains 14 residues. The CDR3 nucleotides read TGTGCCAGCCTACCGGGACACCGTAACTATGGCTACACCTTC. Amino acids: CASLPGHRNYGYTF.

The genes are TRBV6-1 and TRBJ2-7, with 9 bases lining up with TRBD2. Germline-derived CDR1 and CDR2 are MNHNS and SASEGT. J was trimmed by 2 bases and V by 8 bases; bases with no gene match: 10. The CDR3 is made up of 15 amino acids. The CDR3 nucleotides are TGTGCCAGCCGCATTGGGGCTAGCGGGGCCTACGAGCAGTACTTC. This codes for CASRIGASGAYEQYF.

The CDR3 loop is CASSNRNEQFF. The CDR3 DNA sequence: TGTGCCAGTAGTAACCGGAATGAGCAGTTCTTC. The rearrangement uses TRBV19 and TRBJ2-1; no reliable D call. CDR3 length: 11 amino acids. CDR1 LNHDA and CDR2 SQIVND come from the germline V gene (reference sequence). The V and J ends lost 4 bases and 7 bases respectively, with 5 bases between them.

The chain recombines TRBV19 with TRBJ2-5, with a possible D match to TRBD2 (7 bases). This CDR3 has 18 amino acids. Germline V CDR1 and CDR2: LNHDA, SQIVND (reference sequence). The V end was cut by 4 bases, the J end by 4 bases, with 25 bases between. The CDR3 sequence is CASSNTLRGGVDGETQYF. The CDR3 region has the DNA TGTGCCAGTAGTAACACCCTTAGGGGGGGGGTGGATGGAGAGACCCAGTACTTC.

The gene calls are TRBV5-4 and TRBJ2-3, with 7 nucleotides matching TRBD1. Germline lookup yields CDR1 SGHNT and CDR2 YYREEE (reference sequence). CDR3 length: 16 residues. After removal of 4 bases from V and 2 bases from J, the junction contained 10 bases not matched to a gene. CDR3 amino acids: CASSEGQSLATDTQYF. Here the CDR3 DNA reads TGTGCCAGCAGCGAGGGACAGTCACTCGCCACAGATACGCAGTATTTT. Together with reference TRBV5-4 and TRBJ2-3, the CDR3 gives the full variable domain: ETGVTQSPTHLIKTRGQQVTLRCSSQSGHNTVSWYQQALGQGPQFIFQYYREEENGRGNFPPRFSGLQFPNYSSELNVNALELDDSALYLCASSEGQSLATDTQYFGPGTRLTVL.

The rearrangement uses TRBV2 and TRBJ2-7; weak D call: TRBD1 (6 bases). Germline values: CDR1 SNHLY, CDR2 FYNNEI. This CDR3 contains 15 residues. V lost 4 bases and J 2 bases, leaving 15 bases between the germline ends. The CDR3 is CASSVSGVLAYEQYF. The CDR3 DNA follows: TGTGCCAGCAGTGTTTCAGGGGTCCTAGCCTACGAGCAGTACTTC. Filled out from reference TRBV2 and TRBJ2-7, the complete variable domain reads EPEVTQTPSHQVTQMGQEVILRCVPISNHLYFYWYRQILGQKVEFLVSFYNNEISEKSEIFDDQFSVERPDGSNFTLKIRSTKLEDSAMYFCASSVSGVLAYEQYFGPGTRLTVT.

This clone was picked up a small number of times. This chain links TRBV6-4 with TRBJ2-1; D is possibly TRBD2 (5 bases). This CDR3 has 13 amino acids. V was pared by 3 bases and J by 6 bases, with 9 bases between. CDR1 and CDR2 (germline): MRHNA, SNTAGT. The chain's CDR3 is CASSESGFNEQFF. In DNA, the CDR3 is TGTGCCAGCAGTGAGTCGGGATTCAATGAGCAGTTCTTC.

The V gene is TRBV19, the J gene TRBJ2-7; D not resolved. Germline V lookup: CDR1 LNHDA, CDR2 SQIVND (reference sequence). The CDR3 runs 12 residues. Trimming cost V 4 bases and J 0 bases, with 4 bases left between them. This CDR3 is CASSSDSYEQYF. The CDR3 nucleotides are TGTGCCAGTAGTAGCGACTCCTACGAGCAGTACTTC. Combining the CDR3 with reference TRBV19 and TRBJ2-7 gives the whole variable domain DGGITQSPKYLFRKEGQNVTLSCEQNLNHDAMYWYRQDPGQGLRLIYYSQIVNDFQKGDIAEGYSVSREKKESFPLTVTSAQKNPTAFYLCASSSDSYEQYFGPGTRLTVT.

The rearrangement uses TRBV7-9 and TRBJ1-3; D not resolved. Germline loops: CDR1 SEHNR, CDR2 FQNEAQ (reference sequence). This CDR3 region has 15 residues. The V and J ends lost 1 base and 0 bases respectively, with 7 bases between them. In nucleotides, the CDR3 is TGTGCCAGCAGCTTAGGCGGCCTCTCTGGAAACACCATATATTTT. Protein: CASSLGGLSGNTIYF.

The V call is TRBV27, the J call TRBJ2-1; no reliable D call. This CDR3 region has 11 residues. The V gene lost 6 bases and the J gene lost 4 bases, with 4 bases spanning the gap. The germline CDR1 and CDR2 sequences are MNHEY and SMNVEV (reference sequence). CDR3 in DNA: TGTGCCAGCAGCCAGTACAATGAGCAGTTCTTC. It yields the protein CASSQYNEQFF.

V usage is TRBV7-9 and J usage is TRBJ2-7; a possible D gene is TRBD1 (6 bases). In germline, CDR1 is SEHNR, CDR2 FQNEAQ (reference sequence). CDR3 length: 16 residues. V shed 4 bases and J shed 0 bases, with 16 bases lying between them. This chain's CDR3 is CASSSGYRVLSYEQYF. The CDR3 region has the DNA TGTGCCAGCAGCTCGGGTTACAGGGTCCTCTCCTACGAGCAGTACTTC.

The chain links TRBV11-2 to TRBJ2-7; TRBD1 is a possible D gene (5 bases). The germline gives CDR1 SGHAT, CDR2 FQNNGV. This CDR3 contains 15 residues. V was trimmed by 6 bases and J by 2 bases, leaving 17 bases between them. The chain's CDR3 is CASSRTRQYPYEQYF. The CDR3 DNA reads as TGTGCCAGCAGTAGAACTCGACAGTATCCCTACGAGCAGTACTTC.

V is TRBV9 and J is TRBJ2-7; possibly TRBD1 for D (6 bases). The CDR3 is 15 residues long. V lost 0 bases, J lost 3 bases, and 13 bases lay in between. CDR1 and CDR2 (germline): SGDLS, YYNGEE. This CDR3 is CASSVGGHLNYEQYF. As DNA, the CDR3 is TGTGCCAGCAGCGTAGGGGGACACCTTAACTACGAGCAGTACTTC.

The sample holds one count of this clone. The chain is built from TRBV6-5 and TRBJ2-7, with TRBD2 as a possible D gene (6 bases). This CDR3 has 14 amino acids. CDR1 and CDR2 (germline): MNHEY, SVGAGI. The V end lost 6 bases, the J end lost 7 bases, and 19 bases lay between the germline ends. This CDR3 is CASSPRLGGREQYF. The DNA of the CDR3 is TGTGCCAGCAGCCCCAGGCTTGGGGGGAGGGAGCAGTACTTC.

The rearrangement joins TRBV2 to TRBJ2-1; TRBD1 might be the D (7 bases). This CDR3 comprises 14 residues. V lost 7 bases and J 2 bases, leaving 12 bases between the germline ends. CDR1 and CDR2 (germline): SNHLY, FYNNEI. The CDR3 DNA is TGTGCCAGCATCGCGGGGACAGCCTACAATGAGCAGTTCTTC. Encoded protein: CASIAGTAYNEQFF. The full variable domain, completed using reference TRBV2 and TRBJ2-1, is EPEVTQTPSHQVTQMGQEVILRCVPISNHLYFYWYRQILGQKVEFLVSFYNNEISEKSEIFDDQFSVERPDGSNFTLKIRSTKLEDSAMYFCASIAGTAYNEQFFGPGTRLTVL.

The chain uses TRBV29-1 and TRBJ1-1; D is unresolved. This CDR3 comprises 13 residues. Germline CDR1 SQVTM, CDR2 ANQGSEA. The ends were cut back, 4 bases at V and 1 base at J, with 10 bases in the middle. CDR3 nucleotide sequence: TGCAGCGTTGGACGTCGAGGGAACACTGAAGCTTTCTTT. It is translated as CSVGRRGNTEAFF.

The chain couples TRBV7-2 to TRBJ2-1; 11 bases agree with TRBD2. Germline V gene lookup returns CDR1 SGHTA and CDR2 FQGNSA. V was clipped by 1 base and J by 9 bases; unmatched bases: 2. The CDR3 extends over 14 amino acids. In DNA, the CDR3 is TGTGCCAGCAGCTTAGTTCTAGCGGGAGGTGAGCAGTTCTTC. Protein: CASSLVLAGGEQFF.

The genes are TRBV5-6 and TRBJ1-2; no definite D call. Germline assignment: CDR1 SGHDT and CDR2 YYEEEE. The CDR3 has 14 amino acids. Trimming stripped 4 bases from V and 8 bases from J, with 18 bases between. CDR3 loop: CASSPPTSRMGYTF. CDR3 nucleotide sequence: TGTGCCAGCAGCCCCCCCACCTCCAGGATGGGCTACACCTTC.

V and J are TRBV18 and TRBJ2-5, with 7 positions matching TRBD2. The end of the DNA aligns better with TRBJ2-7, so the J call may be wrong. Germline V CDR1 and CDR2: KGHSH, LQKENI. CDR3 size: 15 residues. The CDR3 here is CASSPSAGETYEQYF. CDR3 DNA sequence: TGTGCCAGCTCACCGTCGGCGGGGGAGACCTACGAGCAGTACTTC.

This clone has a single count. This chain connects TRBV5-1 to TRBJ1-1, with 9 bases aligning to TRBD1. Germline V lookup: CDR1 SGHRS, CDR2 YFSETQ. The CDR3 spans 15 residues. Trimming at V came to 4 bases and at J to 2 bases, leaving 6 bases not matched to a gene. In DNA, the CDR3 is TGCGCCAGCAGCGGGATGACAGGGGGAAACACTGAAGCTTTCTTT. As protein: CASSGMTGGNTEAFF.

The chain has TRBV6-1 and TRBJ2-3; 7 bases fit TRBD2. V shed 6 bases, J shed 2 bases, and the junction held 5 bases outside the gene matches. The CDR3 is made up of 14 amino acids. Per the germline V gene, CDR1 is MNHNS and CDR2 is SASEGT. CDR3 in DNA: TGTGCCAGCAGGCGAGCGGGGCTCACAGATACGCAGTATTTT. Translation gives CASRRAGLTDTQYF.